Below are 24 T cell receptor beta chains sequenced from a single sample in a study of T cell changes during pregnancy in multiple sclerosis. Repertoires were generated with immunoSEQ multiplex PCR, while TCRdb's copy carries only in-frame clones and drops some. The sample contains about 80,000 clones, around 92% of which appear only once. Sequenced here: peripheral blood, sampled before pregnancy. Every receptor here comes from a female donor with multiple sclerosis, enrolled in a pregnancy study.

This clone showed up just a few times. This CDR3 reads CASSPGTEYGYTF. The CDR3 DNA reads as TGTGCCAGCAGCCCCGGGACAGAGTATGGCTACACCTTC. This chain connects TRBV7-2 to TRBJ1-2; 7 bases match TRBD1. Germline lookup yields CDR1 SGHTA and CDR2 FQGNSA. There are 13 residues in the CDR3. The V and J ends lost 5 bases and 5 bases, in that order; junction bases with no gene match: 5.

V gene TRBV21-1 combines with J gene TRBJ2-7; whether TRBD1, the table's D call, matches the DNA was not checked. TRBV21-1 is recorded as a pseudogene. The CDR3 has 15 amino acids. The CDR3 spells CASSKRRQGPYEQYF. The CDR3 nucleotides read TGTGCCAGCAGCAAACGAAGACAGGGGCCCTACGAGCAGTACTTC.

This clone was detected only once. This rearrangement joins TRBV28 to TRBJ2-5; a possible D gene is TRBD1 (7 bases). V lost 10 bases and J lost 4, with 22 bases in between. The CDR3 runs 15 residues. CDR1 and CDR2 (germline): MDHEN, SYDVKM. This CDR3 is CATKRQGWGGETQYF. DNA for the CDR3: TGTGCCACCAAGAGACAGGGTTGGGGAGGAGAGACCCAGTACTTC.

The V call is TRBV7-9, the J call TRBJ1-1, with TRBD1 matching 8 bases. With V trimmed by 3 bases and J by 8 bases, 8 bases remained unmatched. Germline CDR1 is SEHNR and CDR2 is FQNEAQ (reference sequence). The CDR3 spans 14 residues. CDR3 DNA sequence: TGTGCCAGCAGCTTGACAGGGGCGCTCGCCGAAGCTTTCTTT. Its translation: CASSLTGALAEAFF.

This clone was found once. The chain is built from TRBV28 and TRBJ1-5; a weak D match, TRBD1 (5 bases). V shed 3 bases and J shed 9 bases, with 12 bases lying between them. Germline-derived CDR1 and CDR2 are MDHEN and SYDVKM. CDR3 length: 13 residues. CDR3 residues: CASSLQGSGPQHF. The CDR3 nucleotides read TGTGCCAGCAGTTTGCAGGGTAGTGGGCCCCAGCATTTT.

The chain joins TRBV7-9 to TRBJ1-5; D remains ambiguous. The germline V gene encodes CDR1 SEHNR and CDR2 FQNEAQ (reference sequence). The CDR3 extends over 13 amino acids. The ends were cut back, 6 bases at V and 3 bases at J, with 9 bases in the middle. The CDR3 loop is CASSEKDNQPQHF. The CDR3, as DNA: TGTGCCAGCAGTGAGAAAGACAATCAGCCCCAGCATTTT.

The V and J genes are TRBV27 and TRBJ2-1; tentatively, D is TRBD2 (5 bases). Trimming pared 0 bases from V and 8 bases from J, leaving 14 bases between. Germline V CDR1 and CDR2: MNHEY, SMNVEV (reference sequence). This CDR3 is built from 15 residues. CDR3 nucleotides: TGTGCCAGCAGTTTATCTAAGATAGCGATGCATGAGCAGTTCTTC. This gives the protein CASSLSKIAMHEQFF.

V gene TRBV7-9 combines with J gene TRBJ2-1, with 11 bases lining up with TRBD2. Germline V lookup: CDR1 SEHNR, CDR2 FQNEAQ (reference sequence). This CDR3 is 17 amino acids long. V dropped 5 bases and J dropped 0; count of bases not matched to a gene: 6. The CDR3 sequence is CASSLGLAGSSYNEQFF. In DNA, the CDR3 is TGTGCCAGCAGCCTAGGACTAGCGGGCAGCTCCTACAATGAGCAGTTCTTC.

This sequence joins TRBV10-1 and TRBJ1-1, with a tentative D call TRBD1 (6 bases). CDR3 size: 16 residues. Germline V CDR1 and CDR2: WNHNN, SYGVQD (reference sequence). The ends were cut back, 0 bases at V and 3 bases at J, with 14 bases in the middle. CDR3 residues: CASSESPNGGDTEAFF. The CDR3 DNA follows: TGCGCCAGCAGTGAGTCCCCGAATGGGGGCGACACTGAAGCTTTCTTT.

The V gene is TRBV5-1, the J gene TRBJ2-3; weak D call: TRBD1 (6 bases). This CDR3 comprises 14 residues. The germline V gene encodes CDR1 SGHRS and CDR2 YFSETQ. V lost 4 bases, J lost 5 bases, and 14 bases lay in between. CDR3 nucleotides: TGCGCCAGCAGCCCCGCTACAGGGATAGATACGCAGTATTTT. Translated, it gives CASSPATGIDTQYF.

The chain combines TRBV21-1 with TRBJ2-1; the DNA was not compared with TRBD2, the D call given in the table. TRBV21-1 has pseudogene status. The CDR3 has 14 amino acids. As DNA, the CDR3 is TGTGCCAGCAGCAAAGGGGGAGGCAACAATGAGCAGTTCTTC. Amino acids: CASSKGGGNNEQFF.

The rearrangement uses TRBV2 and TRBJ2-7; maybe TRBD1 (5 bases). This CDR3 comprises 14 residues. V lost 3 bases to trimming and J lost 0 bases, with 9 bases between them. Germline values: CDR1 SNHLY, CDR2 FYNNEI. CDR3 sequence reads: CASSDQGISYEQYF. As DNA, the CDR3 is TGTGCCAGCAGTGACCAGGGAATCTCCTACGAGCAGTACTTC.

This clone was counted only a few times. The chain carries TRBV11-1 and TRBJ1-5; D is undetermined. V was pared by 2 bases and J by 4 bases, with 6 bases between. Germline CDR1 and CDR2: SGHAT and FQDESV (reference sequence). The CDR3 loop spans 13 amino acids. The CDR3 sequence is CASSLSTNQPQHF. The CDR3 DNA follows: TGTGCCAGCAGCTTATCGACAAATCAGCCCCAGCATTTT.

V and J are TRBV5-1 and TRBJ1-1, with D possibly matching TRBD1 (5 bases). The CDR3 runs 14 residues. Per germline, CDR1 SGHRS and CDR2 YFSETQ. V lost 1 base, J lost 1 base, and 8 bases lay in between. The CDR3 region is CASSLNTGNTEAFF. CDR3 bases: TGCGCCAGCAGCTTGAACACAGGGAACACTGAAGCTTTCTTT.

The chain is built from TRBV6-1 and TRBJ2-1; perhaps TRBD2 as D (6 bases). The CDR3 loop spans 14 amino acids. The V end lost 7 bases, the J end lost 8 bases, and 18 bases lay between the germline ends. The germline V gene has CDR1 MNHNS and CDR2 SASEGT. The CDR3 DNA reads as TGTGCCAGCAAACGGCGGGACTTGGGCGATGAGCAGTTCTTC. This sequence encodes CASKRRDLGDEQFF.

The chain employs TRBV29-1 and TRBJ1-2, with 7 bases lining up with TRBD1. V gave up 7 bases and J gave up 4 bases; unmatched junction bases: 6. CDR1 SQVTM and CDR2 ANQGSEA come from the germline V gene. The CDR3 runs 12 residues. CDR3 DNA: TGCAGCGGAGGGGGCGCGGGCTATGGCTACACCTTC. Amino acid sequence: CSGGGAGYGYTF.

The rearrangement joins TRBV6-8 to TRBJ2-7, with 8 bases that match TRBD2. The CDR3 extends over 17 amino acids. V was pared by 4 bases and J by 1 base, with 12 bases of the junction left unmatched. Germline CDR1 reads MNHGY; CDR2 reads SAAAGT. CDR3 protein: CASSSPLRLAYSYEQYF. The DNA of the CDR3 is TGTGCCAGCAGTTCGCCCCTTCGACTAGCGTATTCCTACGAGCAGTACTTC.

The chain couples TRBV2 to TRBJ2-3; D might be TRBD2 (5 bases). CDR1 and CDR2 from the germline V gene are SNHLY and FYNNEI. V shed 7 bases and J shed 3 bases, with 11 bases lying between them. The CDR3 loop spans 13 amino acids. The CDR3 nucleotides are TGTGCCAGCAAGATAAGCGGAACAGATACGCAGTATTTT. It codes for CASKISGTDTQYF.

This chain connects TRBV7-9 to TRBJ2-5; 7 bases map to TRBD2. Losses at the gene ends were 4 bases for V and 5 bases for J; bases not matched to a gene: 7. CDR1 SEHNR and CDR2 FQNEAQ come from the germline V gene (reference sequence). The CDR3 loop spans 14 amino acids. CDR3 protein: CASSWEGRTETQYF. The CDR3 nucleotides are TGTGCCAGCAGCTGGGAGGGACGGACGGAGACCCAGTACTTC. The full variable domain, rest sourced from reference TRBV7-9 and TRBJ2-5, is DTGVSQNPRHKITKRGQNVTFRCDPISEHNRLYWYRQTLGQGPEFLTYFQNEAQLEKSRLLSDRFSAERPKGSFSTLEIQRTEQGDSAMYLCASSWEGRTETQYFGPGTRLLVL.

The rearrangement uses TRBV4-2 and TRBJ1-4; no clear D gene. The CDR3 extends over 16 amino acids. Germline assignment: CDR1 LGHNA and CDR2 YNFKEQ. V dropped 0 bases and J dropped 6 bases, with 14 bases sitting between them. CDR3 bases: TGTGCCAGCAGCCAAGAAAACCTCAGTGACTATGAAAAACTGTTTTTT. Translated: CASSQENLSDYEKLFF.

The rearrangement links TRBV6-5 to TRBJ2-7, with D perhaps matching TRBD2 (5 bases). Trimming removed 7 bases from V and 4 bases from J, with 17 bases in between. The germline V gene encodes CDR1 MNHEY and CDR2 SVGAGI. This CDR3 region has 14 residues. CDR3 coding DNA: TGTGCCAGCAAACAGACTTACTCGGGATACGAGCAGTACTTC. Protein product: CASKQTYSGYEQYF.

The rearrangement uses TRBV19 and TRBJ2-4; TRBD2 might be the D (6 bases). The V gene lost 1 base and the J gene lost 3 bases, with 16 bases spanning the gap. CDR1 LNHDA and CDR2 SQIVND come from the germline V gene (reference sequence). This CDR3 contains 17 residues. The CDR3 spells CASSIVLEGWGKNIQYF. The CDR3, as DNA: TGTGCCAGTAGTATAGTACTGGAGGGCTGGGGCAAAAACATTCAGTACTTC.

The CDR3 loop reads CASTDRGLDTEAFF. The CDR3 DNA reads as TGTGCCAGTACGGACAGGGGATTAGACACTGAAGCTTTCTTT. V and J are TRBV19 and TRBJ1-1, with 9 bases fitting TRBD1. Germline V gives CDR1 LNHDA, CDR2 SQIVND (reference sequence). CDR3 length: 14 amino acids. With 7 bases clipped from V and 3 bases from J, the junction kept 6 bases outside the gene matches.

On this clone itself: Sequence at one end of the junction differs from germline and may be a read error. The chain is built from TRBV7-7 and TRBJ2-7; D may be TRBD2 (6 bases). CDR1 is SSHAT and CDR2 is FNYEAQ in the germline V gene (reference sequence). The CDR3 is 17 amino acids. The CDR3 loop reads CASSSKNGRGPSYEQYF. In DNA form, the CDR3 reads TGTGCTAGCAGCTCCAAGAACGGGCGGGGACCCTCCTACGAGCAGTACTTC.